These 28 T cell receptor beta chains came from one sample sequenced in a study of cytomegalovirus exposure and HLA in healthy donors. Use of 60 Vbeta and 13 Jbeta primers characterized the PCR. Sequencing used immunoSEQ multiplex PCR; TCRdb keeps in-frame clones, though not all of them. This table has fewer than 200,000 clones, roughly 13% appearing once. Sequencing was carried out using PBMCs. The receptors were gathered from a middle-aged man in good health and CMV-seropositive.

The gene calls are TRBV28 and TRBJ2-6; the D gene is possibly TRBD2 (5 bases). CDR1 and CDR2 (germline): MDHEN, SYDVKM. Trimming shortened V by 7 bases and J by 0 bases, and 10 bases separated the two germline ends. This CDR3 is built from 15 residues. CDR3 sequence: CASTPGISGANVLTF. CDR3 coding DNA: TGTGCCAGCACTCCGGGGATCTCTGGGGCCAACGTCCTGACTTTC.

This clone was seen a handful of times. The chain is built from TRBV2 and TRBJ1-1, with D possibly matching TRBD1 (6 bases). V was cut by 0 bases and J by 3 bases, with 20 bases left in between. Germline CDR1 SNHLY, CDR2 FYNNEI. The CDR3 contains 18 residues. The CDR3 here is CASSEALDRFSGYTEAFF. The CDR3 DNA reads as TGTGCCAGCAGTGAAGCCCTCGACAGGTTCTCAGGGTACACTGAAGCTTTCTTT.

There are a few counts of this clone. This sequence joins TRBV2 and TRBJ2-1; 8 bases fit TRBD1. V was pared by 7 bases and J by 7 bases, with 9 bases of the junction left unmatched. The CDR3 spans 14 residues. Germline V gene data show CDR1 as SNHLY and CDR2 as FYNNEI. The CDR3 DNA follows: TGTGCCAGCACTTTGGACAGGGCTGGGAATGAGCAGTTCTTC. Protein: CASTLDRAGNEQFF.

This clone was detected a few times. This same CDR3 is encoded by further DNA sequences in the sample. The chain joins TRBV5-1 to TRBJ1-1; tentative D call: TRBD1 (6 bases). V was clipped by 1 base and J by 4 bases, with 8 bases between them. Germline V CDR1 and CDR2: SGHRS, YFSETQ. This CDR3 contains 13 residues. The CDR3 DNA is TGCGCCAGCAGCTTGTCAGGGGCCACTGAAGCTTTCTTT. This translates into CASSLSGATEAFF.

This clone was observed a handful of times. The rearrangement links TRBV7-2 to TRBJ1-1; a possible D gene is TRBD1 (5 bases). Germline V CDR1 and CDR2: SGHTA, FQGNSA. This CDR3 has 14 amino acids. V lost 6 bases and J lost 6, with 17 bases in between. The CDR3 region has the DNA TGTGCCAGCAGTTCTAGGGCAGGGTTCTCTGAAGCTTTCTTT. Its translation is CASSSRAGFSEAFF.

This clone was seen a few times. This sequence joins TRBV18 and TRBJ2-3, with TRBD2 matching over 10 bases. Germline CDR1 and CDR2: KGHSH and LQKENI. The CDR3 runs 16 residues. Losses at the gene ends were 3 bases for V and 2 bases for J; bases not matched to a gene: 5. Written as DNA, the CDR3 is TGTGCCAGCTCACCGGCTAGCGGGGGAAACACAGATACGCAGTATTTT. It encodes CASSPASGGNTDTQYF.

The CDR3 loop is CATAPGGGRETQYF. The CDR3 coding sequence is TGCGCCACCGCCCCGGGGGGGGGCCGGGAGACCCAGTACTTC. J is TRBJ2-5 and V is TRBV5-1; 8 bases line up with TRBD2. Looked up from germline, CDR1 is SGHRS and CDR2 is YFSETQ. This CDR3 has 14 residues. V was pared by 9 bases and J by 5 bases, with 12 bases of the junction left unmatched.

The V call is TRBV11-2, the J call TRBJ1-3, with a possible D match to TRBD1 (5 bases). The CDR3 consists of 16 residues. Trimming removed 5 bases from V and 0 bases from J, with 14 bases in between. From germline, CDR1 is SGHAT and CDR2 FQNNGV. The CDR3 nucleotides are TGTGCCAGCAGCCCGAAATTGACAGACTCTGGAAACACCATATATTTT. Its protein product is CASSPKLTDSGNTIYF.

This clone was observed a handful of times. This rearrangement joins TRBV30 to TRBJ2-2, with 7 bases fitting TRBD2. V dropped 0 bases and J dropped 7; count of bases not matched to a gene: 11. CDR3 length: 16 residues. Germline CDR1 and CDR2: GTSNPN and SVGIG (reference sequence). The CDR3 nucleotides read TGTGCCTGGAGTGTAGGTTTGGGGGGGATAGGCGGGGAGCTGTTTTTT. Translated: CAWSVGLGGIGGELFF.

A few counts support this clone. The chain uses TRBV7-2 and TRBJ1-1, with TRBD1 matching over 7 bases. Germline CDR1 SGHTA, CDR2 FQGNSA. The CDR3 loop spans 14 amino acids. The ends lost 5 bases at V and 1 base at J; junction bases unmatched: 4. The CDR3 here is CASSPWTGNTEAFF. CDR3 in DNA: TGTGCCAGCAGCCCGTGGACAGGGAACACTGAAGCTTTCTTT. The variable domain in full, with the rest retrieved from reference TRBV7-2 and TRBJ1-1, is GAGVSQSPSNKVTEKGKDVELRCDPISGHTALYWYRQSLGQGLEFLIYFQGNSAPDKSGLPSDRFSAERTGGSVSTLTIQRTQQEDSAVYLCASSPWTGNTEAFFGQGTRLTVV.

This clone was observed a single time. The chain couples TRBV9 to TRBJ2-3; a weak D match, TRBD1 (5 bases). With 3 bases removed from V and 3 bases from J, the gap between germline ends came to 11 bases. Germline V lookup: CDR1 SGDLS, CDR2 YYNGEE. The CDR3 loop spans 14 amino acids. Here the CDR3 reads CASSGGLGTDTQYF. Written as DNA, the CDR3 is TGTGCCAGCAGCGGGGGCTTAGGGACAGATACGCAGTATTTT. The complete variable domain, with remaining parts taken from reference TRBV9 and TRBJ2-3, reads DSGVTQTPKHLITATGQRVTLRCSPRSGDLSVYWYQQSLDQGLQFLIQYYNGEERAKGNILERFSAQQFPDLHSELNLSSLELGDSALYFCASSGGLGTDTQYFGPGTRLTVL.

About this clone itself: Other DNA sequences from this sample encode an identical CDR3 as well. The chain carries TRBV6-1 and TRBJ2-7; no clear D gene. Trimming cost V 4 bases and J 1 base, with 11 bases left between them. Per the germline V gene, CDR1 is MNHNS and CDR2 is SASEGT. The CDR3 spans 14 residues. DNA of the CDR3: TGTGCCAGCAGTGCGACAAGTGGGTCCTACGAGCAGTACTTC. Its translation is CASSATSGSYEQYF.

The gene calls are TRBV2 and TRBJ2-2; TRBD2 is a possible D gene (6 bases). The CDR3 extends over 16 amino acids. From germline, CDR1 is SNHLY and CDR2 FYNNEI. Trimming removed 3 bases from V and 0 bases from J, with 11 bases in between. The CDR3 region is CASSEGRHANTGELFF. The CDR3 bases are TGTGCCAGCAGTGAGGGGAGGCACGCGAACACCGGGGAGCTGTTTTTT.

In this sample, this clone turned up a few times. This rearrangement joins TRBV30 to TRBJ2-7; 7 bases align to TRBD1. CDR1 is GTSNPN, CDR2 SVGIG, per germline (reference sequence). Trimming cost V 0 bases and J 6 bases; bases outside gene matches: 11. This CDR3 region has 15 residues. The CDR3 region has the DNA TGTGCCTGGAGTGTACTTCCAGGGGGAATTGGCGAGCAGTACTTC. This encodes CAWSVLPGGIGEQYF.

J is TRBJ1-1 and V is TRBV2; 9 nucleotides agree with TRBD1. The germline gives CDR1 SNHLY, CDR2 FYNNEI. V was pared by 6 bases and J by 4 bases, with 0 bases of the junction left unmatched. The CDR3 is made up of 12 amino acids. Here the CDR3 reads CASRDRGTEAFF. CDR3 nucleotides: TGTGCCAGCAGGGACAGGGGCACTGAAGCTTTCTTT.

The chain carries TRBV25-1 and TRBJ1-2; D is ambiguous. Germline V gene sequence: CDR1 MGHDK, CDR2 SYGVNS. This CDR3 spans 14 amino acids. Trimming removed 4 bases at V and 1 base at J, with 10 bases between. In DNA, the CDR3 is TGTGCCAGCAGTGGATGGCAGTTTAACTATGGCTACACCTTC. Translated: CASSGWQFNYGYTF.

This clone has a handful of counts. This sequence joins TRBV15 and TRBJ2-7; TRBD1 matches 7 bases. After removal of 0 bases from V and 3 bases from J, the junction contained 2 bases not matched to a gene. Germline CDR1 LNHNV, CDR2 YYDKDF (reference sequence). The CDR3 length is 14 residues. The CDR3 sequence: CATSREGQRYEQYF. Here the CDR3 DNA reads TGTGCCACCAGCAGAGAGGGACAGCGCTACGAGCAGTACTTC.

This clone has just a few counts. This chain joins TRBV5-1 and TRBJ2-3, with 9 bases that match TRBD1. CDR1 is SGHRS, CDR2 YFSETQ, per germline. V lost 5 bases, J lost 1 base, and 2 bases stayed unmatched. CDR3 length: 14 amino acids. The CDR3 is CASRWTGGTDTQYF. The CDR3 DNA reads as TGCGCCAGCAGGTGGACAGGGGGCACAGATACGCAGTATTTT.

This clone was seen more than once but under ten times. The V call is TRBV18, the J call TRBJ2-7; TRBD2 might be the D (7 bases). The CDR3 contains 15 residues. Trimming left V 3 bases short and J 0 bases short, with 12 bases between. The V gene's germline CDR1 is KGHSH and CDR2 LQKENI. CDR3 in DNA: TGTGCCAGCTCACCCGACGGGGGGCCCTCCTACGAGCAGTACTTC. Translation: CASSPDGGPSYEQYF.

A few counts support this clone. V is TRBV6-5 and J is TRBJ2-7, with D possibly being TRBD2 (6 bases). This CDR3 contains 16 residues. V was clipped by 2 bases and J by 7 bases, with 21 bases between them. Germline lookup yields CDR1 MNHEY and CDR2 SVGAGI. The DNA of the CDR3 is TGTGCCAGCAGTTACGGCGGGGATGCCGGCGTGTGGGAGCAGTACTTC. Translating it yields CASSYGGDAGVWEQYF.

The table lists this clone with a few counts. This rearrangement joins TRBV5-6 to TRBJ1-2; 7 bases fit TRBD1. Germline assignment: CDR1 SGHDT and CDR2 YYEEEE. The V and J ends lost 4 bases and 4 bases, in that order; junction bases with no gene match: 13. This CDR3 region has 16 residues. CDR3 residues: CASSVGTVNTAYGYTF. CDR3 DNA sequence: TGTGCCAGCAGCGTCGGGACAGTTAATACTGCCTATGGCTACACCTTC.

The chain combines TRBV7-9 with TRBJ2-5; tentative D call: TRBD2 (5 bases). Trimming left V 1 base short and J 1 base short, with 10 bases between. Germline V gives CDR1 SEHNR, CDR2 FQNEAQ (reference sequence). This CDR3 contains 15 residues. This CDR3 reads CASSLDPSIQETQYF. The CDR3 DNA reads TGTGCCAGCAGCTTAGATCCTAGCATCCAAGAGACCCAGTACTTC. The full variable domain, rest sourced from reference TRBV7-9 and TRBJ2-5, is DTGVSQNPRHKITKRGQNVTFRCDPISEHNRLYWYRQTLGQGPEFLTYFQNEAQLEKSRLLSDRFSAERPKGSFSTLEIQRTEQGDSAMYLCASSLDPSIQETQYFGPGTRLLVL.

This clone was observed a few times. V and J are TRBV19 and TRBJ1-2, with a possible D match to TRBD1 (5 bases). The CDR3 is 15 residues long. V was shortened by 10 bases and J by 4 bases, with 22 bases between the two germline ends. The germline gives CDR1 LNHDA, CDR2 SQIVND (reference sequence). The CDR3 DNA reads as TGTGCCACCTCAATCCCACGGGGGTTGTTCTATGGCTACACCTTC. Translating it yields CATSIPRGLFYGYTF.

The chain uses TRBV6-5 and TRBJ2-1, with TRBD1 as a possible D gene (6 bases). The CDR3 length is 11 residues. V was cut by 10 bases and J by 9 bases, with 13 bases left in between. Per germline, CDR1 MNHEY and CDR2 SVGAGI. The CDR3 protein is CATSLRGEQFF. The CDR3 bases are TGTGCCACCTCCCTCAGGGGTGAGCAGTTCTTC.

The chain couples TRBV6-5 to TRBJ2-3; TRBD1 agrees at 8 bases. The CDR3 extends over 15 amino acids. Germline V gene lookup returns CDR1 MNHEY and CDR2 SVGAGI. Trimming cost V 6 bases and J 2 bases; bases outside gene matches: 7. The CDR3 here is CASRPQGAPTDTQYF. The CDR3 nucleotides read TGTGCCAGCAGGCCTCAGGGGGCCCCCACAGATACGCAGTATTTT.

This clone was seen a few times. The CDR3 bases are TGTGCCAGCAGTTCCGGACAGGGGAATTCACCCCTCCACTTT. Its translation is CASSSGQGNSPLHF. The chain couples TRBV6-5 to TRBJ1-6, with TRBD1 identical over 9 bases. V shed 4 bases, J shed 7 bases, and the junction held 2 bases outside the gene matches. This CDR3 spans 14 amino acids. CDR1 and CDR2 (germline): MNHEY, SVGAGI.

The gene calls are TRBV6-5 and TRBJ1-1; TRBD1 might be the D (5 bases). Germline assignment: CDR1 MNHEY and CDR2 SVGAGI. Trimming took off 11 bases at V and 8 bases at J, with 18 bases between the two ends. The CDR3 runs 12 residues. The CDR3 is CACTGGEGEAFF. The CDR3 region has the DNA TGTGCCTGTACCGGGGGTGAAGGGGAAGCTTTCTTT.

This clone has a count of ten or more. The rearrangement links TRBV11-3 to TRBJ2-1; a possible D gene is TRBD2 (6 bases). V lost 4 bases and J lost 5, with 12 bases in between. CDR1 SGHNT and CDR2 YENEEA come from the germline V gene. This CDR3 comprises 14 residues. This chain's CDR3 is CASSYGGSDNEQFF. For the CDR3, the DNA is TGTGCCAGCAGCTACGGGGGTTCAGACAATGAGCAGTTCTTC.